This TCR beta chain was obtained from a study of identical twins. The germline gives CDR1 SGHRS, CDR2 YFSETQ. The CDR3 is made up of 13 amino acids. After removal of 6 bases from V and 7 bases from J, the junction contained 8 bases not matched to a gene. TCRdb passed the 5' RACE reads through MiXCR, listing each CDR3 protein once. The repertoire holds 520,000 or so distinct CDR3 sequences, about 20% seen once, with around 0.9% in the top ten. The same sample was also used in a study of T cells expressing NK-cell markers.

The gene calls are TRBV5-1 and TRBJ2-7; 9 bases align to TRBD2. The source material was CD4+ T cells sorted from blood. This sequence was found in a woman under 30 in good health. The CDR3 is CASNGALAGEQYF. The CDR3, as DNA: TGCGCCAGCAACGGAGCCCTAGCGGGGGAGCAGTACTTC.